This T cell receptor beta chain was found in a study of blood T cells in healthy people across ages. With a J-beta primer mix and a sample-barcoded 5' primer, a second PCR ran about 6 to 11 cycles. TCRdb independently ran MiXCR on the 5' RACE reads; one entry per CDR3 protein. The top ten clones hold roughly 17% of a sample with some 900,000 distinct CDR3 sequences, about 30% of them seen once. V dropped 5 bases and J dropped 5 bases, with 6 bases sitting between them. CDR3 length equals 12 residues. This rearrangement joins TRBV12-3 or TRBV12-4 to TRBJ2-2; D possibly corresponds to TRBD1 (5 bases). Sample: blood. This sequence was found in a woman older than 75 in good health. DNA of the CDR3: TGTGCCAGCAGTACAGGAACCGGGGAGCTGTTTTTT. It codes for CASSTGTGELFF.